The 4 T cell receptor beta chains given below trace back to one sample, sequenced in a study of blood T cell repertoires in COVID-19. Clones were read by immunoSEQ multiplex PCR, and TCRdb kept only the in-frame ones, dropping some. The sample has around 69,000 clones; around 85% are singletons. Specimen: peripheral blood. Receptors originate from a man aged 50 or older with acute or convalescent COVID-19.

The rearrangement joins TRBV5-8 to TRBJ2-7; possible D gene TRBD2, 5 bases. V lost 1 base, J lost 5 bases, and 7 bases lay in between. Germline assignment: CDR1 SGHTS and CDR2 YDEGEE. The CDR3 loop spans 12 amino acids. The CDR3 nucleotides read TGTGCCAGCAGCTTGTGGAGGCACGAGCAGTACGTC. It codes for CASSLWRHEQYV.

CDR3 DNA sequence: TGCAGCGTTGATGGGGGCCCCAACCAGGGCACTGAAGCTTTCTTT. Its protein product is CSVDGGPNQGTEAFF. This chain joins TRBV29-1 and TRBJ1-1; a possible D gene is TRBD1 (6 bases). The length of the CDR3 is 15 residues. Trimming took 3 bases from V and 4 from J, leaving 18 bases between them. Germline lookup yields CDR1 SQVTM and CDR2 ANQGSEA.

V is TRBV6-1 and J is TRBJ1-1, with D uncertain. Germline CDR1 is MNHNS and CDR2 is SASEGT. The ends were cut back, 3 bases at V and 7 bases at J, with 18 bases in the middle. The CDR3 extends over 15 amino acids. Here the CDR3 reads CASSENPEGFLEAFF. The DNA for the CDR3 is TGTGCCAGCAGTGAGAACCCCGAGGGCTTCCTTGAAGCTTTCTTT.

The rearrangement uses TRBV18 and TRBJ1-5; 10 positions match TRBD1. V was pared by 5 bases and J by 6 bases, with 4 bases of the junction left unmatched. Germline lookup yields CDR1 KGHSH and CDR2 LQKENI. The CDR3 length is 14 residues. Here the CDR3 DNA reads TGTGCCAGCTCAGGGGGGACAGGGGTTCAGCCCCAGCATTTT. Protein product: CASSGGTGVQPQHF.